This entry lists 6 T cell receptor beta chains sequenced from one sample in a study of T-cell reconstitution after alpha-beta-depleted transplantation in children. Findings and caveats of the study: Newly produced T cells mostly accounted for T-cell counts and diversity one year post-transplant.

These receptors lack a known antigen. Preparation of the TCRbeta library involved a method that used unique molecular identifiers. TCRdb independently ran MiXCR on the PCR reads; one entry per CDR3 protein. Among about 300,000 distinct CDR3 sequences listed, over 7.5% were seen once. This sample comprised peripheral blood, obtained 360 days after TCRalphabeta/CD19-depleted stem cell transplant. The receptors shown here come from a female patient between 2 and 15 years old who had a stem cell transplant for Fanconi anemia, so the T cells may come from the graft donor.

Many counts were recorded for this clonotype. This chain uses TRBV29-1 with TRBJ2-3; tentative D call: TRBD1 (6 bases). V lost 6 bases and J 1 base, leaving 14 bases between the germline ends. The CDR3 has 14 amino acids. Germline V gene lookup returns CDR1 SQVTM and CDR2 ANQGSEA. DNA for the CDR3: TGCAGCGTCTCCGGGACATCGCGCACAGATACGCAGTATTTT. It encodes CSVSGTSRTDTQYF.

Many counts were recorded for this clonotype. This rearrangement joins TRBV12-3 or TRBV12-4 to TRBJ2-1; no clear D. There are 14 residues in the CDR3. V lost 5 bases, J lost 4 bases, and 12 bases lay in between. The CDR3 loop reads CASSPPFGYNEQFF. CDR3 DNA: TGTGCCAGCAGTCCCCCGTTTGGATACAATGAGCAGTTCTTC.

This clonotype was observed a few times. V and J are TRBV28 and TRBJ2-7; D possibly uses TRBD1 or TRBD2 (5 bases each). Deletions cut 6 bases from V and 1 base from J, with 16 bases between. The germline gives CDR1 MDHEN, CDR2 SYDVKM. CDR3 length: 15 amino acids. CDR3 coding DNA: TGTGCCAGCAGCCGGACGGGACCGCCGTCCTACGAGCAGTACGTC. It encodes CASSRTGPPSYEQYV.

V is TRBV29-1 and J is TRBJ1-2; possible D gene TRBD1, 5 bases. The length of the CDR3 is 13 residues. V gave up 6 bases and J gave up 2 bases, with 13 bases separating them. Looked up from germline, CDR1 is SQVTM and CDR2 is ANQGSEA. The CDR3 reads CSVLQVGNYGYTF. The CDR3 coding sequence is TGCAGCGTCCTACAGGTCGGGAACTATGGCTACACCTTC. Filled out from reference TRBV29-1 and TRBJ1-2, the complete variable domain reads SAVISQKPSRDICQRGTSLTIQCQVDSQVTMMFWYRQQPGQSLTLIATANQGSEATYESGFVIDKFPISRPNLTFSTLTVSNMSPEDSSIYLCSVLQVGNYGYTFGSGTRLTVV.

This clonotype has ten or more counts. V gene TRBV9 combines with J gene TRBJ1-2, with 7 bases identical to TRBD1. CDR1 and CDR2 (germline): SGDLS, YYNGEE. J was trimmed by 6 bases and V by 2 bases; bases with no gene match: 19. This CDR3 has 18 amino acids. The CDR3 here is CASSVIPGTRGKIHGYTF. CDR3 in DNA: TGTGCCAGCAGCGTCATCCCGGGTACCAGGGGGAAGATTCATGGCTACACCTTC.

This clonotype came up many times. This chain links TRBV4-1 with TRBJ2-7; D might be TRBD2 (6 bases). The germline CDR1 and CDR2 sequences are MGHRA and YSYEKL. This CDR3 has 19 residues. Trimming removed 0 bases at V and 0 bases at J, with 21 bases between. CDR3 protein: CASSQEILADTAGSYEQYF. The CDR3 DNA sequence: TGCGCCAGCAGCCAAGAGATCTTAGCGGACACGGCCGGCTCCTACGAGCAGTACTTC.